Presented here are 6 T cell receptor beta chains from one specimen sequenced in a study of T-cell memory formation after mild COVID-19. TCRdb passed the 5' RACE reads through MiXCR, listing each CDR3 protein once. The sample lists under 200,000 distinct CDR3 sequences, roughly 31% occurring once. The specimen sequenced was PBMCs or a T cell subset sorted from them (not recorded which). These TCRs come from an adult woman who had mild COVID-19 (a few samples of this study predate the infection). Cell type and time point are not known.

This clonotype was seen only a few times. The rearrangement uses TRBV24-1 and TRBJ2-5, with D maybe TRBD2 (5 bases). The germline V gene encodes CDR1 KGHDR and CDR2 SFDVKD. The CDR3 sequence is 14 residues long. V shed 7 bases and J shed 1 base, with 12 bases lying between them. DNA of the CDR3: TGTGCCACCAGCGAGGGTGGAGTCCAAGAGACCCAGTACTTC. Its protein product is CATSEGGVQETQYF.

This clonotype was recorded a few times. The V gene is TRBV7-2, the J gene TRBJ1-2; unclear D gene. Trimming cost V 7 bases and J 0 bases, with 12 bases left between them. This CDR3 is 14 amino acids long. Germline CDR1 is SGHTA and CDR2 is FQGNSA. CDR3 coding DNA: TGTGCCAGCACCCTCGGAGATACTAACTATGGCTACACCTTC. This gives the protein CASTLGDTNYGYTF.

This clonotype has more than one count but fewer than ten. The genes are TRBV29-1 and TRBJ1-3; D is undetermined. The V end was cut by 3 bases, the J end by 0 bases, with 6 bases between. Germline V gives CDR1 SQVTM, CDR2 ANQGSEA. There are 13 residues in the CDR3. CDR3 DNA sequence: TGCAGCGTTGACGGCACCTCTGGAAACACCATATATTTT. The encoded protein is CSVDGTSGNTIYF. The variable domain in full, with the rest retrieved from reference TRBV29-1 and TRBJ1-3, is SAVISQKPSRDICQRGTSLTIQCQVDSQVTMMFWYRQQPGQSLTLIATANQGSEATYESGFVIDKFPISRPNLTFSTLTVSNMSPEDSSIYLCSVDGTSGNTIYFGEGSWLTVV.

This clonotype showed up many times. This chain links TRBV12-3 or TRBV12-4 with TRBJ2-1, with 8 bases identical to TRBD2. V lost 5 bases, J lost 6 bases, and 9 bases stayed unmatched. This CDR3 has 15 residues. For the CDR3, the DNA is TGTGCCAGCAGTCCCTTGCGGGGGGTCGGCAATGAGCAGTTCTTC. Translation gives CASSPLRGVGNEQFF.

This clonotype was counted a few times. The rearrangement uses TRBV20-1 and TRBJ1-1; maybe TRBD1 (5 bases). Per the germline V gene, CDR1 is DFQATT and CDR2 is SNEGSKA (reference sequence). V lost 2 bases, J lost 5 bases, and 12 bases lay in between. The CDR3 consists of 13 residues. The CDR3 is CSARSFGGTEAFF. CDR3 sequence (DNA): TGCAGTGCTAGAAGCTTTGGGGGGACTGAAGCTTTCTTT.

The chain couples TRBV4-3 to TRBJ2-6; no firm D call. Between the trimmed V and J ends, which lost 2 bases and 1 base, there was a span of 6 bases. Germline assignment: CDR1 LGHNA and CDR2 YSLEER. This CDR3 is 15 amino acids long. The CDR3 nucleotides are TGCGCCAGCAGCCAAATAGGGTCTGGGGCCAACGTCCTGACTTTC. Translated: CASSQIGSGANVLTF.